Listed below are T cell receptor beta chains from one sample, sequenced in a study of tumor-infiltrating lymphocytes in primary liver carcinoma. TCRdb independently ran MiXCR on the multiplex PCR reads; one entry per CDR3 protein. The profile shows some 190,000 distinct CDR3 sequences, roughly 80% of them singletons. The sample was tumor tissue from primary liver carcinoma. Receptor source: a man aged 35-49 years with primary liver carcinoma and hepatitis B virus infection. CDR3s include the opening cysteine and the closing phenylalanine or tryptophan. The order of the fields is J gene, clone size, D gene, V gene, CDR3 protein, CDR3 DNA. D genes are given only for firm matches. Not every row has a clone size; where given, it reads once, few, many or a size class.

j_call: TRBJ1-6; clone_size: NA; d_call: NA; v_call: TRBV6-5; cdr3_aa: CASSYAGGSNLPIHF; cdr3_nt: TGTGCCAGCAGTTACGCCGGGGGGTCTAATTTACCCATCCACTTT
j_call: TRBJ2-6; clone_size: NA; d_call: NA; v_call: TRBV11-2; cdr3_aa: CATQWPRSGADILTF; cdr3_nt: TGTGCCACCCAGTGGCCGCGCTCTGGGGCCGACATCCTGACTTTC
j_call: TRBJ1-1; clone_size: NA; d_call: NA; v_call: TRBV29-1; cdr3_aa: CGVVPGWGMNTQVFF; cdr3_nt: TGCGGCGTTGTCCCGGGATGGGGAATGAACACTCAAGTTTTCTTT
j_call: TRBJ1-5; clone_size: NA; d_call: NA; v_call: TRBV6-2/TRBV6-3; cdr3_aa: CASSPPAAVTSNQPQHF; cdr3_nt: TGTGCCAGCAGCCCACCGGCCGCGGTGACCAGCAATCAGCCTCAGCATTTT
j_call: TRBJ2-2; clone_size: NA; d_call: NA; v_call: TRBV4-2; cdr3_aa: CSSSQTRATAGELFF; cdr3_nt: TGTTCCAGCAGCCAAACCCGGGCCACAGCCGGGGAGCTGTTTTTT
j_call: TRBJ1-1; clone_size: NA; d_call: TRBD1; v_call: TRBV4-1; cdr3_aa: CASSPSLQGWNTEAIF; cdr3_nt: TGCGCCAGCAGCCCAAGCCTACAGGGGTGGAACACAGAAGCTATCTTT
j_call: TRBJ1-2; clone_size: NA; d_call: TRBD1; v_call: TRBV6-1; cdr3_aa: CASSVTHGTGYGYTF; cdr3_nt: TGTGCCAGCAGTGTTACACATGGGACAGGTTATGGCTACACCTTC
j_call: TRBJ2-1; clone_size: NA; d_call: NA; v_call: TRBV28; cdr3_aa: CASSLIGASGNEQFF; cdr3_nt: TGTGCCAGCAGTTTAATTGGGGCATCTGGTAATGAGCAGTTCTTC
j_call: TRBJ2-1; clone_size: NA; d_call: NA; v_call: TRBV6-5; cdr3_aa: CASSRLADNNEPFF; cdr3_nt: TGTGCCAGCAGTCGATTAGCGGATAACAATGAGCCGTTCTTC
j_call: TRBJ1-6; clone_size: NA; d_call: TRBD1; v_call: TRBV28; cdr3_aa: CASQPGTGGEMDNSPLRF; cdr3_nt: TGTGCCAGTCAACCCGGGACAGGGGGCGAGATGGATAATTCACCACTCCGCTTT
j_call: TRBJ1-1; clone_size: NA; d_call: NA; v_call: TRBV5-1; cdr3_aa: CASSVNRVADIEAFF; cdr3_nt: TGCGCGAGCAGCGTAAACAGGGTGGCGGACATTGAAGCTTTCTTT
j_call: TRBJ1-2; clone_size: many; d_call: NA; v_call: TRBV29-1; cdr3_aa: CSVEDLTSGLRGYGYTF; cdr3_nt: TGCAGCGTTGAAGATCTTACGTCGGGGTTGCGGGGCTATGGCTACACCTTC
j_call: TRBJ2-2; clone_size: NA; d_call: NA; v_call: TRBV6-6; cdr3_aa: CASSIFETSVENTGKLFF; cdr3_nt: TGTGCCAGCAGTATATTCGAGACTAGTGTGGAGAACACCGGGAAGCTGTTTTTT
j_call: TRBJ1-5; clone_size: NA; d_call: NA; v_call: TRBV11-3; cdr3_aa: CGSSLNLGVTQLQHF; cdr3_nt: TGTGGCAGCAGCTTAAATCTGGGGGTGACTCAGCTCCAGCATTTT
j_call: TRBJ1-5; clone_size: NA; d_call: NA; v_call: TRBV4-2; cdr3_aa: CASSPHLREGTGPQPQHF; cdr3_nt: TGTGCTAGCAGCCCCCACCTACGAGAAGGCACAGGGCCTCAGCCCCAGCATTTT
j_call: TRBJ1-2; clone_size: NA; d_call: NA; v_call: TRBV4-2; cdr3_aa: CASSQGPKGLGGMNYGYTF; cdr3_nt: TGTGCCAGCAGCCAAGGGCCGAAGGGTTTAGGGGGGATGAACTATGGCTACACATTC
j_call: TRBJ2-7; clone_size: NA; d_call: TRBD2; v_call: TRBV6-2/TRBV6-3; cdr3_aa: CASSYDGRANGIYEQYF; cdr3_nt: TGTGCCAGCAGTTACGATGGGAGGGCTAACGGGATCTACGAGCAGTATTTC
j_call: TRBJ1-1; clone_size: NA; d_call: NA; v_call: TRBV5-1; cdr3_aa: CASSPLGMYTEAFF; cdr3_nt: TGCGCTAGCAGCCCGCTGGGCATGTACACTGAAGCTTTCTTT
j_call: TRBJ1-3; clone_size: NA; d_call: NA; v_call: TRBV9; cdr3_aa: CASSSASAATNTIYF; cdr3_nt: TGTGCCAGCAGCTCAGCTAGCGCAGCGACTAACACCATATATTTT
j_call: TRBJ2-1; clone_size: NA; d_call: TRBD2; v_call: TRBV7-8; cdr3_aa: CVSSIAGRGEQFF; cdr3_nt: TGTGTCAGCAGCATAGCCGGGAGGGGAGAGCAGTTCTTC
j_call: TRBJ2-5; clone_size: NA; d_call: NA; v_call: TRBV10-3; cdr3_aa: CAIGVGVLQETQYF; cdr3_nt: TGTGCCATCGGAGTGGGGGTCCTACAAGAGACCCAGTACTTC
j_call: TRBJ2-5; clone_size: NA; d_call: NA; v_call: TRBV29-1; cdr3_aa: CGVEADRGRAETQCF; cdr3_nt: TGCGGCGTCGAAGCGGATAGGGGACGAGCAGAGACCCAGTGCTTC
j_call: TRBJ2-7; clone_size: NA; d_call: NA; v_call: TRBV28; cdr3_aa: CANSFKVNSYEQYF; cdr3_nt: TGTGCCAACAGTTTCAAGGTAAACTCCTACGAGCAGTACTTC
j_call: TRBJ2-1; clone_size: NA; d_call: NA; v_call: TRBV11-2; cdr3_aa: CASGPDGSAYNELFF; cdr3_nt: TGTGCCAGCGGCCCCGACGGGAGTGCCTACAATGAGCTGTTCTTC
j_call: TRBJ1-3; clone_size: NA; d_call: NA; v_call: TRBV29-1; cdr3_aa: CSAKQRGNIIYF; cdr3_nt: TGCAGCGCCAAACAAAGGGGAAACATCATATATTTT
j_call: TRBJ2-7; clone_size: NA; d_call: TRBD1; v_call: TRBV6-2/TRBV6-3; cdr3_aa: CAGSATGAYEQYF; cdr3_nt: TGTGCCGGCAGTGCTACAGGGGCCTACGAGCAGTACTTC
j_call: TRBJ2-7; clone_size: NA; d_call: TRBD1; v_call: TRBV11-2; cdr3_aa: CASSLRYTGEHEQYF; cdr3_nt: TGTGCCAGCAGCTTACGATATACAGGGGAACACGAGCAGTACTTC
j_call: TRBJ2-1; clone_size: NA; d_call: NA; v_call: TRBV29-1; cdr3_aa: CSVDLLDANSYNGQFF; cdr3_nt: TGCAGCGTTGACCTTCTGGACGCCAACTCCTACAATGGGCAGTTCTTT
j_call: TRBJ1-5; clone_size: NA; d_call: NA; v_call: TRBV12-3/TRBV12-4; cdr3_aa: CVSSLDHQTNQPQHF; cdr3_nt: TGTGTCAGCAGTTTAGACCACCAGACAAATCAGCCCCAGCATTTT
j_call: TRBJ2-1; clone_size: NA; d_call: TRBD1; v_call: TRBV7-3; cdr3_aa: CASGPGTGIGNEQLF; cdr3_nt: TGTGCCAGCGGCCCAGGGACAGGGATTGGGAATGAGCAGCTCTTT
j_call: TRBJ2-3; clone_size: NA; d_call: TRBD2; v_call: TRBV11-2; cdr3_aa: CASTRSPRLAGQRTDTQYF; cdr3_nt: TGTGCCAGCACCCGATCGCCAAGACTAGCGGGACAGAGGACAGATACGCAGTATTTT
j_call: TRBJ1-2; clone_size: NA; d_call: TRBD1; v_call: TRBV28; cdr3_aa: CASSRRDRTYGYTF; cdr3_nt: TGTGCCAGTAGTCGGAGGGACAGGACCTATGGCTACACCTTC
j_call: TRBJ2-2; clone_size: NA; d_call: TRBD2; v_call: TRBV6-2/TRBV6-3; cdr3_aa: CASSDIWIRLANTGEPFF; cdr3_nt: TGTGCCAGCAGCGACATATGGATTCGACTAGCCAACACCGGTGAGCCGTTTTTT
j_call: TRBJ2-7; clone_size: NA; d_call: NA; v_call: TRBV10-3; cdr3_aa: CAISESVQALRRAYEQYF; cdr3_nt: TGTGCCATCAGTGAGTCGGTCCAGGCGCTCCGTAGAGCCTACGAGCAGTACTTC
j_call: TRBJ2-5; clone_size: NA; d_call: NA; v_call: TRBV7-9; cdr3_aa: CASRGVTGVQETQYF; cdr3_nt: TGTGCCAGCAGAGGAGTAACGGGAGTTCAAGAGACCCAGTACTTC
j_call: TRBJ2-1; clone_size: once; d_call: TRBD2; v_call: TRBV29-1; cdr3_aa: CSFGLRGGFYNEQFF; cdr3_nt: TGCAGCTTTGGACTAAGGGGAGGGTTCTACAATGAGCAGTTCTTC
j_call: TRBJ1-1; clone_size: NA; d_call: NA; v_call: TRBV5-5; cdr3_aa: CASIDEGERYSEAFF; cdr3_nt: TGTGCCAGCATCGATGAGGGTGAGCGGTACTCTGAAGCTTTCTTT
j_call: TRBJ2-1; clone_size: NA; d_call: NA; v_call: TRBV29-1; cdr3_aa: CSVTLTYNEQSF; cdr3_nt: TGCAGCGTAACCCTTACCTACAATGAGCAGTCCTTC
j_call: TRBJ1-4; clone_size: NA; d_call: TRBD1; v_call: TRBV7-9; cdr3_aa: CASRLAIDRGKEKLFF; cdr3_nt: TGTGCCAGCAGATTAGCTATCGACAGGGGGAAGGAAAAACTGTTTTTT
j_call: TRBJ1-6; clone_size: NA; d_call: NA; v_call: TRBV6-1; cdr3_aa: CASTRWPGGYNSPLHF; cdr3_nt: TGTGCCAGCACTCGCTGGCCAGGCGGGTATAATTCACCCCTCCACTTT
j_call: TRBJ2-2; clone_size: NA; d_call: NA; v_call: TRBV5-5; cdr3_aa: CASIWRGGGRSGELFF; cdr3_nt: TGTGCCAGCATCTGGCGTGGGGGTGGACGATCCGGGGAGCTGTTTTTT
j_call: TRBJ2-7; clone_size: NA; d_call: TRBD2; v_call: TRBV7-3; cdr3_aa: CASSFRDYEQYF; cdr3_nt: TGTGCCAGCAGCTTCAGGGACTACGAGCAGTACTTT
j_call: TRBJ1-5; clone_size: NA; d_call: NA; v_call: TRBV28; cdr3_aa: CASREDRTVHSLTSRWTQHF; cdr3_nt: TGTGCCAGCAGAGAAGACAGGACCGTCCATAGCCTCACCTCCAGGTGGACCCAGCATTTT